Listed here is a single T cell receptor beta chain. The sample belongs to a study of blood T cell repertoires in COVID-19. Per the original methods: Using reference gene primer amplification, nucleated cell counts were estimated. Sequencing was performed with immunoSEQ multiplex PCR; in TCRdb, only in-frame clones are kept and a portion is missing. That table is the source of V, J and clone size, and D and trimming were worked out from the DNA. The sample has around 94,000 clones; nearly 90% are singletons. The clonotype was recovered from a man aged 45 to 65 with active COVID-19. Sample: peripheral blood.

The CDR3 sequence is CASSYFRGSYPHF. The CDR3, as DNA: TGTGCCAGCAGTTACTTCAGGGGTAGCTATCCGCATTTT. The gene calls are TRBV6-5 and TRBJ1-5, with D possibly matching TRBD1 (6 bases). The germline CDR1 and CDR2 sequences are MNHEY and SVGAGI. V lost 1 base, J lost 15 bases, and 16 bases lay in between. This CDR3 is 13 amino acids long.